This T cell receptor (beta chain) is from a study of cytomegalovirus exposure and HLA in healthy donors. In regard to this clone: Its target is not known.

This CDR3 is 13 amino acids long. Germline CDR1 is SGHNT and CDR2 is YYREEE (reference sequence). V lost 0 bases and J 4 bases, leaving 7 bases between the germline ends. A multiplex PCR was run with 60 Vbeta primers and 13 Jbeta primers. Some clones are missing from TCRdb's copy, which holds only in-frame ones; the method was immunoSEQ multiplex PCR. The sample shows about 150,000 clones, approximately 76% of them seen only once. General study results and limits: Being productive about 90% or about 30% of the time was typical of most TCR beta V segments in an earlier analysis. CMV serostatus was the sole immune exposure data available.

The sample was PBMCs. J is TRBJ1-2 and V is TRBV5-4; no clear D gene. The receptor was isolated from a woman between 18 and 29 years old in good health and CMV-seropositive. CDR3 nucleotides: TGTGCCAGCAGCTTGGCGGGGATCTATGGCTACACCTTC. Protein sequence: CASSLAGIYGYTF.